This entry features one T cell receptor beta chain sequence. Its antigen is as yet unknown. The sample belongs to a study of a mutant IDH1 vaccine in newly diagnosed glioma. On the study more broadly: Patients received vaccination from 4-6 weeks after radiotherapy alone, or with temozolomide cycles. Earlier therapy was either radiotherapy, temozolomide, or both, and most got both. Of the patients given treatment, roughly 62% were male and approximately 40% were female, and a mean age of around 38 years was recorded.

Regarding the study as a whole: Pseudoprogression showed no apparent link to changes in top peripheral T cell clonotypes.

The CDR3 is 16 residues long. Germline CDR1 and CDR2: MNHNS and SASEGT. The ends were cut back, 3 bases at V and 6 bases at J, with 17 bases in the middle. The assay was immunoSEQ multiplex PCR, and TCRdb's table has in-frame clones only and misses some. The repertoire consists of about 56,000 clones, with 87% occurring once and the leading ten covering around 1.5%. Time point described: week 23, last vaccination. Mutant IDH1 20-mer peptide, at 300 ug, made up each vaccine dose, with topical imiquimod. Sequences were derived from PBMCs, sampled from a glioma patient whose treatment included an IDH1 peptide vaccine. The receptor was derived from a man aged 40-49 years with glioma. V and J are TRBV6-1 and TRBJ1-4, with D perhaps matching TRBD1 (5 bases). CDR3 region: CASSDAGTGWDEKLFF. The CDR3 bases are TGTGCCAGCAGTGATGCAGGGACGGGATGGGATGAAAAACTGTTTTTT.